The text below deals with one T cell receptor (beta chain). At least 6 micrograms of total RNA were extracted per sample. This sample was taken from a study of blood T cells in healthy people across ages. Primed by a sample-barcoded 5' primer and a J-beta primer mix, a second PCR proceeded for 7 to 11 cycles. Using its own MiXCR run on the 5' RACE reads, TCRdb lists one record per CDR3 protein. The table has under 2,000,000 distinct CDR3 sequences, about 50% seen once. Sequencing was carried out using blood. The clonotype comes from a woman aged 40 to 55 in good health.

In nucleotides, the CDR3 is TGTGCCAGCAGCATCCACGGCGGAAGCACAGATACGCAGTATTTT. Protein product: CASSIHGGSTDTQYF. This rearrangement joins TRBV7-9 to TRBJ2-3; D ambiguous. This CDR3 comprises 15 residues. V was pared by 5 bases and J by 0 bases, with 12 bases between. CDR1 is SEHNR and CDR2 is FQNEAQ in the germline V gene (reference sequence).